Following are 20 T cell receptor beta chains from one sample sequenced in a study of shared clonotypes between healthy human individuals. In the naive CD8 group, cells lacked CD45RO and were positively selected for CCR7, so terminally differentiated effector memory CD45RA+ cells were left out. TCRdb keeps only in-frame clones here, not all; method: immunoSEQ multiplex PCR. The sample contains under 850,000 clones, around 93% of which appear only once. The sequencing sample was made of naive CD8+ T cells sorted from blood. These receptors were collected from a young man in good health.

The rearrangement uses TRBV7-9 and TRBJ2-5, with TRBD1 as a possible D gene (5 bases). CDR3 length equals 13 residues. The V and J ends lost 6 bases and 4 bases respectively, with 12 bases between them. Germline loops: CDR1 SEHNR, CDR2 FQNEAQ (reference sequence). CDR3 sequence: CASRSGHSETQYF. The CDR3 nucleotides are TGTGCCAGCAGGTCTGGACATTCAGAGACCCAGTACTTC.

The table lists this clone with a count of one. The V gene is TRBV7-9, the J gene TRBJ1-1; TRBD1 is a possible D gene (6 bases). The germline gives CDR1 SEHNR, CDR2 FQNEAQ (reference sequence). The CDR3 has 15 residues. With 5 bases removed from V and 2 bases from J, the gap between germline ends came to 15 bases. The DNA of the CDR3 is TGTGCCAGCAGCCCAAAGGGACACCTTAACACTGAAGCTTTCTTT. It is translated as CASSPKGHLNTEAFF.

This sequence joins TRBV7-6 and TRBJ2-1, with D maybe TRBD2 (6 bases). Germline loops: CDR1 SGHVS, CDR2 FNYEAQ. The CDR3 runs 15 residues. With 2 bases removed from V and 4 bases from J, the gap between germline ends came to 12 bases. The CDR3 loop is CASSLTREKYNEQFF. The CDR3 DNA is TGTGCCAGCAGCTTAACACGGGAGAAGTACAATGAGCAGTTCTTC.

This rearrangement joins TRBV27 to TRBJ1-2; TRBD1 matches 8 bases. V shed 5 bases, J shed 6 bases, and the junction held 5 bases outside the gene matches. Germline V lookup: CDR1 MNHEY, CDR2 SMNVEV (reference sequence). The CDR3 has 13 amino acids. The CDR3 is CASSPDRGNGYTF. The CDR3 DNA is TGTGCCAGCAGTCCTGACAGGGGCAATGGCTACACCTTC.

The CDR3 protein is CASRYGLAGDYEQYF. The CDR3 coding sequence is TGTGCCAGCAGATACGGACTAGCGGGAGACTACGAGCAGTACTTC. The chain has TRBV7-9 and TRBJ2-7; 13 bases are shared with TRBD2. The germline gives CDR1 SEHNR, CDR2 FQNEAQ (reference sequence). Trimming cost V 6 bases and J 3 bases; bases outside gene matches: 5. This CDR3 region has 15 residues.

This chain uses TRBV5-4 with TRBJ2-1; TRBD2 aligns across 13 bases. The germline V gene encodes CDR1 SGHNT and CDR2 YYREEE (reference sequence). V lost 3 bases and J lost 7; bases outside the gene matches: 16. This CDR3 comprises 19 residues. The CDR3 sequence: CASSSALPRTSGSLNEQFF. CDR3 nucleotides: TGTGCCAGCAGCTCCGCCCTCCCCCGGACTAGCGGGAGTTTGAATGAGCAGTTCTTC.

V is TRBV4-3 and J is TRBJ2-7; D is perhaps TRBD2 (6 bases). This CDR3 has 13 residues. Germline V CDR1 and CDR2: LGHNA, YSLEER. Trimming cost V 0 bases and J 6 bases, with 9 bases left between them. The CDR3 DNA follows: TGCGCCAGCAGCCAAGATTCACTAGCCGAGCAGTACTTC. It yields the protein CASSQDSLAEQYF.

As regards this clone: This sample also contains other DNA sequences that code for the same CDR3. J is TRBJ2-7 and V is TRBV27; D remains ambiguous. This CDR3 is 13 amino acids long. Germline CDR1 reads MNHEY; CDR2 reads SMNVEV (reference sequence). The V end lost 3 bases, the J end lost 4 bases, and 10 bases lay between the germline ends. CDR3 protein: CASSFGSAYEQYF. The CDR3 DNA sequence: TGTGCCAGCAGTTTCGGTAGTGCGTACGAGCAGTACTTC.

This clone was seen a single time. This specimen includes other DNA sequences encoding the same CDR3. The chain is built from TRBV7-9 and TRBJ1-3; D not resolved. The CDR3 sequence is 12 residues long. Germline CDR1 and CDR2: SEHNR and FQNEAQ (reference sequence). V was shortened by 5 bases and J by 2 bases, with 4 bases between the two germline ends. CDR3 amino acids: CASSPPGNTIYF. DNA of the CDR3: TGTGCCAGCAGCCCCCCTGGAAACACCATATATTTT.

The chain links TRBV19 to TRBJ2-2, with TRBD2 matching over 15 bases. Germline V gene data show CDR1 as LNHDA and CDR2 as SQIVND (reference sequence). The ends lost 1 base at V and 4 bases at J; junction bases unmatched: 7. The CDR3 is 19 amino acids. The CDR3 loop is CASSIVGLAGGPTTGELFF. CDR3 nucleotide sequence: TGTGCCAGTAGTATAGTAGGACTAGCGGGAGGGCCTACCACCGGGGAGCTGTTTTTT.

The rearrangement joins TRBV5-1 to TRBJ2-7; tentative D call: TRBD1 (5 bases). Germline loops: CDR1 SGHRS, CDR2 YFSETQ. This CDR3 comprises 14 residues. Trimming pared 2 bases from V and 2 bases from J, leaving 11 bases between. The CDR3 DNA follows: TGCGCCAGCAGCTTCGAACAGGACCCCTACGAGCAGTACTTC. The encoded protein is CASSFEQDPYEQYF.

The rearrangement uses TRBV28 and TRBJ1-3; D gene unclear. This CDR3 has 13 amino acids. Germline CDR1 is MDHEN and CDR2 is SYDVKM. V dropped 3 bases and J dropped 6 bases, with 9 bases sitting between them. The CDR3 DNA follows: TGTGCCAGCAGTTTGAGGGAGGAAAACACCATATATTTT. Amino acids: CASSLREENTIYF. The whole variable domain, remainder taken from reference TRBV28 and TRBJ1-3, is DVKVTQSSRYLVKRTGEKVFLECVQDMDHENMFWYRQDPGLGLRLIYFSYDVKMKEKGDIPEGYSVSREKKERFSLILESASTNQTSMYLCASSLREENTIYFGEGSWLTVV.

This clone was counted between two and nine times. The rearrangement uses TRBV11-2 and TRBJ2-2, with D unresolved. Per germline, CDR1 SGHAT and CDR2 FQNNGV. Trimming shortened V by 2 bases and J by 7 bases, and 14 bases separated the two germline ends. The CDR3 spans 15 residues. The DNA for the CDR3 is TGTGCCAGCAGCTTACCCTTCACGCTAGGCGGGGAGCTGTTTTTT. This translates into CASSLPFTLGGELFF.

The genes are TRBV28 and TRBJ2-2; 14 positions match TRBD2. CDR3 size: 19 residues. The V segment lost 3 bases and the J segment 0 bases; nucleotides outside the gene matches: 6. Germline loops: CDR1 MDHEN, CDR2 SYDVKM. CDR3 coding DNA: TGTGCCAGCAGTTTCCCTCGACTAGCGGGAGGGTCGAACACCGGGGAGCTGTTTTTT. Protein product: CASSFPRLAGGSNTGELFF.

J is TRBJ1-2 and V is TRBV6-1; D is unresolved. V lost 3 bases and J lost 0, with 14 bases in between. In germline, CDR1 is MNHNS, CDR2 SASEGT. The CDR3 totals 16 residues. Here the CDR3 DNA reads TGTGCCAGCAGTGAGGGGTTAAAGACTGCTAACTATGGCTACACCTTC. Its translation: CASSEGLKTANYGYTF.

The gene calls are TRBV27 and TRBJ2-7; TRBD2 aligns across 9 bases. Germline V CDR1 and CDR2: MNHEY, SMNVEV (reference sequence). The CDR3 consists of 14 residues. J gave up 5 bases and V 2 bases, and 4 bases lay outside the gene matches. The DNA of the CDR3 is TGTGCCAGCAGTTTACTTAGCGGGAGCCACGAGCAGTACTTC. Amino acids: CASSLLSGSHEQYF.

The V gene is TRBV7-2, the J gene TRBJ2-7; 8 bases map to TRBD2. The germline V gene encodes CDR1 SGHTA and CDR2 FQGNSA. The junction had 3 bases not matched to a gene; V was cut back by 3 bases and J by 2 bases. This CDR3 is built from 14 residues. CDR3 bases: TGTGCCAGCAGCTTGCGGGGGGATCCCTACGAGCAGTACTTC. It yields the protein CASSLRGDPYEQYF.

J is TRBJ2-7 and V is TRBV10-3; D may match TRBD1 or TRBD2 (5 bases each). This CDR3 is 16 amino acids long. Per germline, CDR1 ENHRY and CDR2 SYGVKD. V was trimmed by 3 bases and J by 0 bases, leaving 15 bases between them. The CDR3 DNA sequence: TGTGCCATCAGTGAACCGGGACGCTTGAACTCCTACGAGCAGTACTTC. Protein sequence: CAISEPGRLNSYEQYF.

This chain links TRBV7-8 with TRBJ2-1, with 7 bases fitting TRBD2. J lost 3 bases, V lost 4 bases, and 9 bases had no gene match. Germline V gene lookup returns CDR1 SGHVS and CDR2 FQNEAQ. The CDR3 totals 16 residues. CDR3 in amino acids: CASSSSGGSLYNEQFF. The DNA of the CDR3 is TGTGCCAGCAGCTCGTCGGGCGGGAGCCTCTACAATGAGCAGTTCTTC.

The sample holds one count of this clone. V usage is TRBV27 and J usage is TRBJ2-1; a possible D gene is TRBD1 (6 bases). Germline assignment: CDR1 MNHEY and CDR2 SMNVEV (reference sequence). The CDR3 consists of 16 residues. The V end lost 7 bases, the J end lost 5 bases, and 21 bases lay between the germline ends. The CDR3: CASMQRPGHQNNEQFF. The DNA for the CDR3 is TGTGCCAGCATGCAGAGACCGGGACATCAAAACAATGAGCAGTTCTTC.